The 7 T cell receptor beta chains reported below all come from one sample, sequenced in a study of early T cells in non-severe SARS-CoV-2 infection. TCRdb used MiXCR to reprocess the 5' RACE reads, holding one entry per CDR3 protein. This repertoire shows some 97,000 distinct CDR3 sequences, 11% found once; its top ten account for around 4.8%. This sample comprised whole blood, obtained at baseline. Receptors originate from an adult who was a healthcare worker with PCR-confirmed SARS-CoV-2 infection or an uninfected control (not recorded which).

This clonotype was seen many times. A junction boundary mismatches the germline segment, possibly from a read error. This rearrangement joins TRBV18 to TRBJ2-1, with D hard to call. Germline values: CDR1 KGHSH, CDR2 LQKENI. The CDR3 is 15 amino acids. CDR3 nucleotides: TGTGCCAGTTCACCAAGGCGGTCCTCCTACAATGAGCAGTTCTTC. Residues: CASSPRRSSYNEQFF.

CDR3 nucleotides: TGTGCCAGCAGCTCGGGGTTTGCTGGAAACACCATATATTTT. The encoded protein is CASSSGFAGNTIYF. The gene calls are TRBV13 and TRBJ1-3; D call uncertain. V was shortened by 4 bases and J by 2 bases, with 9 bases between the two germline ends. This CDR3 comprises 14 residues. In germline, CDR1 is PRHDT, CDR2 FYEKMQ (reference sequence).

The rearrangement uses TRBV6-1 and TRBJ2-7; D gene uncertain. V was trimmed by 8 bases and J by 3 bases, leaving 14 bases between them. The CDR3 is made up of 13 amino acids. In germline, CDR1 is MNHNS, CDR2 SASEGT. CDR3 nucleotide sequence: TGTGCCAGCGTCGACGGATCTGACTACGAGCAGTACTTC. It codes for CASVDGSDYEQYF.

This clonotype was detected ten times or more. The chain recombines TRBV20-1 with TRBJ2-7; 12 bases map to TRBD2. The CDR3 is made up of 13 amino acids. The V segment lost 1 base and the J segment 7 bases; nucleotides outside the gene matches: 2. Looked up from germline, CDR1 is DFQATT and CDR2 is SNEGSKA (reference sequence). The CDR3: CSARVLAGGEQYF. The CDR3 region has the DNA TGCAGTGCTAGAGTCCTAGCGGGGGGGGAGCAGTACTTC.

The table lists this clonotype with a few counts. This chain joins TRBV25-1 and TRBJ2-7, with 14 bases fitting TRBD2. Germline V gene sequence: CDR1 MGHDK, CDR2 SYGVNS. The CDR3 extends over 16 amino acids. V lost 4 bases, J lost 6 bases, and 8 bases stayed unmatched. CDR3 sequence (DNA): TGTGCCAGCAGTGGCCGACTAGCGGGAGGGCCTGGCGAGCAGTACTTC. Translation gives CASSGRLAGGPGEQYF.

In regard to this clonotype: It may be a read error: a sequence one base away is much more abundant. V usage is TRBV20-1 and J usage is TRBJ1-4, with D hard to call. The CDR3 is made up of 14 amino acids. From germline, CDR1 is DFQATT and CDR2 SNEGSKA (reference sequence). V was clipped by 4 bases and J by 14 bases, with 23 bases between them. This CDR3 reads CSANWGVITRNLFF. DNA for the CDR3: TGCAGTGCTAATTGGGGTGTGATCACCAGAAATCTGTTTTTT.

This clonotype was counted a few times. This CDR3 is CASSSPRRRRSPLHF. In DNA, the CDR3 is TGTGCCAGCAGCAGCCCCCGGAGGAGGCGTTCACCCCTCCACTTT. This chain uses TRBV21-1 with TRBJ1-6; the table's D call, TRBD1, was not checked against the DNA. TRBV21-1 is marked as a pseudogene. The CDR3 sequence is 15 residues long.